One and the same sample provided the 30 T cell receptor beta chains below, sequenced in a study of T cells in Graves' hyperthyroidism and ophthalmopathy. RNA transcripts yielded amplified TCR beta CDR3 regions. The HTBI primer set served for first-round RT-PCR of the TCR CDR3. TCRdb passed the multiplex PCR reads through MiXCR, listing each CDR3 protein once. The sample has approximately 210,000 distinct CDR3 sequences, approximately 17% seen once. The sample was blood. The origin of the receptors is a man between 50 and 59 years old with Graves' hyperthyroidism.

The CDR3 region is CASIPPGQGNYGYTF. The CDR3 DNA is TGTGCCAGCATTCCGCCGGGACAGGGTAACTATGGCTACACCTTC. The V call is TRBV19, the J call TRBJ1-2; 9 bases align to TRBD1. V lost 9 bases and J lost 1; bases outside the gene matches: 9. This CDR3 spans 15 amino acids. The germline V gene has CDR1 LNHDA and CDR2 SQIVND (reference sequence).

At least ten counts were recorded for this clonotype. The V and J genes are TRBV2 and TRBJ1-4; D ambiguous. Germline CDR1 is SNHLY and CDR2 is FYNNEI. The CDR3 extends over 14 amino acids. V was shortened by 3 bases and J by 7 bases, with 12 bases between the two germline ends. DNA of the CDR3: TGTGCCAGCAGTGATGGGAGGGTTTGTGAAAAACTGTTTTTT. Its protein product is CASSDGRVCEKLFF.

There are a few counts of this clonotype. This chain links TRBV19 with TRBJ1-5; 10 positions agree with TRBD1. CDR1 and CDR2 (germline): LNHDA, SQIVND (reference sequence). V lost 7 bases and J lost 4; bases outside the gene matches: 7. The CDR3 runs to 15 residues. The CDR3 reads CASNRDRGINQPQHF. The CDR3 coding sequence is TGTGCCAGTAATCGGGACAGGGGTATAAATCAGCCCCAGCATTTT.

The chain combines TRBV25-1 with TRBJ1-4, with a possible D match to TRBD1 (6 bases). The V and J ends lost 2 bases and 8 bases respectively, with 9 bases between them. Germline V gene data show CDR1 as MGHDK and CDR2 as SYGVNS. The CDR3 totals 13 residues. This chain's CDR3 is CASSELGGEKLFF. The CDR3 nucleotides read TGTGCCAGCAGTGAACTGGGGGGCGAAAAACTGTTTTTT.

The rearrangement links TRBV15 to TRBJ1-2; tentatively, D is TRBD1 (5 bases). Trimming stripped 4 bases from V and 4 bases from J, with 10 bases between. Germline V CDR1 and CDR2: LNHNV, YYDKDF (reference sequence). There are 13 residues in the CDR3. The CDR3 DNA sequence: TGTGCCACCAGCACCGGGACCTCCTATGGCTACACCTTC. Amino acid sequence: CATSTGTSYGYTF. Using reference TRBV15 and TRBJ1-2 for the parts outside the CDR3, the full variable domain is DAMVIQNPRYQVTQFGKPVTLSCSQTLNHNVMYWYQQKSSQAPKLLFHYYDKDFNNEADTPDNFQSRRPNTSFCFLDIRSPGLGDTAMYLCATSTGTSYGYTFGSGTRLTVV.

This clonotype was counted between two and nine times. A much bigger clone sits one base away, suggesting this may be a read error. J is TRBJ2-1 and V is TRBV10-3; D gene uncertain. The CDR3 is 12 residues long. Trimming took off 3 bases at V and 4 bases at J, with 4 bases between the two ends. Germline V lookup: CDR1 ENHRY, CDR2 SYGVKD. The CDR3 DNA reads as TGTGCCATCAGTGACGGGTACAATGAGCAGTTCTTC. Protein product: CAISDGYNEQFF.

This clonotype was seen only a few times. The CDR3 region has the DNA TGTGCCAGCAGCACCGGTTCGCAAGGGGCCAACGTCCTGACTTTC. It is translated as CASSTGSQGANVLTF. The chain employs TRBV7-9 and TRBJ2-6; D call uncertain. Germline V gene lookup returns CDR1 SEHNR and CDR2 FQNEAQ (reference sequence). V dropped 5 bases and J dropped 4 bases, with 12 bases sitting between them. This CDR3 spans 15 amino acids.

This clonotype was found many times. This chain uses TRBV6-2 or TRBV6-3 with TRBJ2-7; 8 nucleotides match TRBD1. This CDR3 has 13 residues. With 5 bases clipped from V and 3 bases from J, the junction kept 3 bases outside the gene matches. In germline, CDR1 is MNHEY, CDR2 SVGEGT. The CDR3, as DNA: TGTGCCAGCAGTAACGGACAGGGCTACGAGCAGTACTTC. Its translation is CASSNGQGYEQYF.

This clonotype was picked up a small number of times. The rearrangement uses TRBV18 and TRBJ2-2, with D tentatively TRBD2 (6 bases). The germline V and J ends were trimmed by 3 bases and 1 base, with 12 bases remaining between them. CDR1 is KGHSH and CDR2 is LQKENI in the germline V gene. The CDR3 length is 16 residues. As DNA, the CDR3 is TGTGCCAGCTCACCGGCCGGGACTTTGAACACCGGGGAGCTGTTTTTT. Translating gives CASSPAGTLNTGELFF.

The table lists this clonotype with many counts. V gene TRBV20-1 combines with J gene TRBJ2-1; TRBD2 matches at 12 bases. Trimming at V came to 3 bases and at J to 7 bases, leaving 10 bases not matched to a gene. The CDR3 is made up of 16 amino acids. The germline V gene encodes CDR1 DFQATT and CDR2 SNEGSKA (reference sequence). The CDR3 DNA reads TGCAGTGCTAGGGCGACTAGCGGGAGAGCAGGAAATGAGCAGTTCTTC. This translates into CSARATSGRAGNEQFF.

The chain joins TRBV9 to TRBJ2-4; possibly TRBD1 or TRBD2 for D (5 bases each). Trimming pared 3 bases from V and 4 bases from J, leaving 11 bases between. CDR3 length: 14 residues. Germline CDR1 is SGDLS and CDR2 is YYNGEE. The CDR3 region is CASSGDGGKNIQYF. In nucleotides, the CDR3 is TGTGCCAGCAGCGGGGACGGCGGGAAAAACATTCAGTACTTC.

This clonotype appeared many times. This chain joins TRBV11-2 and TRBJ1-2, with D possibly matching TRBD1 (5 bases). CDR3 length: 16 residues. The V and J ends lost 0 bases and 2 bases respectively, with 13 bases between them. CDR1 and CDR2 (germline): SGHAT, FQNNGV. Here the CDR3 reads CASSLDQGDLNYGYTF. DNA of the CDR3: TGTGCCAGCAGCTTAGATCAGGGAGACTTGAACTATGGCTACACCTTC.

Many counts were recorded for this clonotype. The V call is TRBV12-3 or TRBV12-4, the J call TRBJ1-6; 9 bases agree with TRBD1. This CDR3 is 14 amino acids long. Trimming removed 3 bases from V and 8 bases from J; junction bases left unmatched: 2. In nucleotides, the CDR3 is TGTGCCAGCAGTTTTACAGGGGGCTATTCACCCCTCCACTTT. Encoded protein: CASSFTGGYSPLHF.

This clonotype was picked up a small number of times. J is TRBJ2-7 and V is TRBV30, with D possibly being TRBD1 (6 bases). Per germline, CDR1 GTSNPN and CDR2 SVGIG (reference sequence). This CDR3 is built from 16 residues. V was trimmed by 0 bases and J by 0 bases, leaving 15 bases between them. As DNA, the CDR3 is TGTGCCTGGAGTGTACCCCCAACAGGGATCTCCTACGAGCAGTACTTC. Translated, it gives CAWSVPPTGISYEQYF. Full variable domain (remainder filled in from reference TRBV30 and TRBJ2-7): SQTIHQWPATLVQPVGSPLSLECTVEGTSNPNLYWYRQAAGRGLQLLFYSVGIGQISSEVPQNLSASRPQDRQFILSSKKLLLSDSGFYLCAWSVPPTGISYEQYFGPGTRLTVT.

This clonotype has at least ten counts. This chain joins TRBV30 and TRBJ1-5, with D tentatively TRBD1 (5 bases). Trimming took off 1 base at V and 4 bases at J, with 8 bases between the two ends. Looked up from germline, CDR1 is GTSNPN and CDR2 is SVGIG (reference sequence). This CDR3 is 13 amino acids long. For the CDR3, the DNA is TGTGCCTGGAGTGGGGCAGGGAATCAGCCCCAGCATTTT. This gives the protein CAWSGAGNQPQHF.

V and J are TRBV11-1 and TRBJ2-1; 11 nucleotides align to TRBD2. The germline CDR1 and CDR2 sequences are SGHAT and FQDESV (reference sequence). The trim removed 5 bases at V and 7 bases at J, leaving 10 bases unmatched. The CDR3 is 16 amino acids. The CDR3 here is CASSDKRTSGPNEQFF. In DNA form, the CDR3 reads TGTGCCAGCAGCGATAAACGGACTAGCGGGCCGAATGAGCAGTTCTTC.

This clonotype was found many times. The chain links TRBV20-1 to TRBJ2-3; TRBD2 matches 11 bases. J lost 5 bases, V lost 3 bases, and 13 bases had no gene match. Germline CDR1 is DFQATT and CDR2 is SNEGSKA (reference sequence). This CDR3 region has 17 residues. The CDR3 region has the DNA TGCAGTGCTAGTCTGCCAGGAGCTAGCGGGAGGTTAGATACGCAGTATTTT. Translated, it gives CSASLPGASGRLDTQYF.

The V and J genes are TRBV20-1 and TRBJ2-1, with 10 nucleotides matching TRBD2. Germline values: CDR1 DFQATT, CDR2 SNEGSKA (reference sequence). The CDR3 is made up of 14 amino acids. V shed 5 bases, J shed 6 bases, and the junction held 7 bases outside the gene matches. CDR3 in amino acids: CSAAPSGGTNEQFF. CDR3 DNA: TGCAGTGCTGCCCCTAGCGGGGGAACCAATGAGCAGTTCTTC.

This clonotype was counted many times. V and J are TRBV5-1 and TRBJ2-3; tentative D call: TRBD2 (5 bases). The CDR3 runs to 15 residues. V lost 0 bases, J lost 0 bases, and 8 bases lay in between. Germline CDR1 and CDR2: SGHRS and YFSETQ. The CDR3 sequence is CASSLDRGSTDTQYF. The CDR3 DNA reads as TGCGCCAGCAGCTTGGATCGCGGGAGCACAGATACGCAGTATTTT.

This clonotype was detected ten times or more. The rearrangement uses TRBV20-1 and TRBJ2-7; possible D gene TRBD1, 6 bases. The CDR3 is made up of 13 amino acids. With 5 bases removed from V and 2 bases from J, the gap between germline ends came to 13 bases. Germline-derived CDR1 and CDR2 are DFQATT and SNEGSKA (reference sequence). The CDR3 here is CSADRDNTYEQYF. As DNA, the CDR3 is TGCAGTGCTGACCGGGACAACACCTACGAGCAGTACTTC.

This clonotype has a handful of counts. The chain recombines TRBV7-2 with TRBJ1-1; D not certain. V lost 6 bases to trimming and J lost 0 bases, with 8 bases between them. The CDR3 extends over 13 amino acids. CDR1 and CDR2 from the germline V gene are SGHTA and FQGNSA. CDR3 loop: CASRESVNTEAFF. The DNA of the CDR3 is TGTGCCAGCAGGGAATCCGTGAACACTGAAGCTTTCTTT.

This clonotype was counted at least ten times. The genes are TRBV5-1 and TRBJ2-3; D possibly corresponds to TRBD1 (6 bases). Germline V gives CDR1 SGHRS, CDR2 YFSETQ. The CDR3 covers 16 residues. The V gene lost 4 bases and the J gene lost 0 bases, with 15 bases spanning the gap. CDR3 loop: CASSPGTTRSTDTQYF. In DNA, the CDR3 is TGCGCCAGCAGCCCCGGGACAACACGGAGCACAGATACGCAGTATTTT.

This clonotype was seen many times. The rearrangement joins TRBV18 to TRBJ2-7; unclear D gene. CDR1 is KGHSH and CDR2 is LQKENI in the germline V gene. This CDR3 has 12 residues. Trimming took 6 bases from V and 3 from J, leaving 9 bases between them. CDR3 sequence reads: CASSPDHYEQYF. CDR3 bases: TGTGCCAGCTCTCCCGACCACTACGAGCAGTACTTC.

The rearrangement joins TRBV6-1 to TRBJ2-2; D gene ambiguous. The length of the CDR3 is 13 residues. Germline V CDR1 and CDR2: MNHNS, SASEGT. Trimming shortened V by 3 bases and J by 1 base, and 3 bases separated the two germline ends. The CDR3 loop is CASSDWNTGELFF. The CDR3 DNA reads as TGTGCCAGCAGTGATTGGAACACCGGGGAGCTGTTTTTT.

The chain is built from TRBV20-1 and TRBJ2-5; 8 positions agree with TRBD2. CDR1 is DFQATT, CDR2 SNEGSKA, per germline (reference sequence). The V and J ends lost 5 bases and 5 bases, in that order; junction bases with no gene match: 7. The CDR3 has 13 amino acids. CDR3 coding DNA: TGCAGTGCTTTTGCGGGAGGAAGTGAGACCCAGTACTTC. Encoded protein: CSAFAGGSETQYF.

This clonotype showed up many times. The V call is TRBV2, the J call TRBJ2-5, with D perhaps TRBD1 or TRBD2 (5 bases each). Germline CDR1 is SNHLY and CDR2 is FYNNEI. The CDR3 totals 13 residues. V was trimmed by 4 bases and J by 5 bases, leaving 11 bases between them. The CDR3 bases are TGTGCCAGCAGTGGGGACGGGACGGAGACCCAGTACTTC. Protein product: CASSGDGTETQYF.

This clonotype has at least ten counts. The chain employs TRBV7-8 and TRBJ2-7, with 9 nucleotides matching TRBD1. CDR1 is SGHVS, CDR2 FQNEAQ, per germline. The CDR3 covers 14 residues. Trimming at V came to 4 bases and at J to 2 bases, leaving 3 bases not matched to a gene. This chain's CDR3 is CASSSGTGTYEQYF. The CDR3 region has the DNA TGTGCCAGCAGCTCCGGGACAGGGACCTACGAGCAGTACTTC.

V gene TRBV2 combines with J gene TRBJ1-5; possible D gene TRBD1, 6 bases. Per the germline V gene, CDR1 is SNHLY and CDR2 is FYNNEI. This CDR3 contains 13 residues. The V gene lost 2 bases and the J gene lost 15 bases, with 17 bases spanning the gap. The CDR3 DNA is TGTGCCAGCAGTGAATTAAGGGACAAAGCTTCGCATTTT. Its protein is CASSELRDKASHF.

This clonotype has only a few counts. The rearrangement uses TRBV12-3 or TRBV12-4 and TRBJ2-1, with 9 bases aligning to TRBD1. The CDR3 covers 13 residues. After removal of 6 bases from V and 14 bases from J, the junction contained 11 bases not matched to a gene. CDR3 sequence: CASRILGQGNEFF. The CDR3 region has the DNA TGTGCCAGCAGAATATTGGGACAGGGTAATGAGTTCTTC.

This clonotype was detected many times. The V call is TRBV6-1, the J call TRBJ2-3; D is possibly TRBD1 or TRBD2 (6 bases each). Trimming stripped 5 bases from V and 2 bases from J, with 14 bases between. The CDR3 is 15 residues long. Looked up from germline, CDR1 is MNHNS and CDR2 is SASEGT. The CDR3 loop reads CASSRRGDPTDTQYF. In nucleotides, the CDR3 is TGTGCCAGCAGTCGGAGGGGGGATCCCACAGATACGCAGTATTTT.